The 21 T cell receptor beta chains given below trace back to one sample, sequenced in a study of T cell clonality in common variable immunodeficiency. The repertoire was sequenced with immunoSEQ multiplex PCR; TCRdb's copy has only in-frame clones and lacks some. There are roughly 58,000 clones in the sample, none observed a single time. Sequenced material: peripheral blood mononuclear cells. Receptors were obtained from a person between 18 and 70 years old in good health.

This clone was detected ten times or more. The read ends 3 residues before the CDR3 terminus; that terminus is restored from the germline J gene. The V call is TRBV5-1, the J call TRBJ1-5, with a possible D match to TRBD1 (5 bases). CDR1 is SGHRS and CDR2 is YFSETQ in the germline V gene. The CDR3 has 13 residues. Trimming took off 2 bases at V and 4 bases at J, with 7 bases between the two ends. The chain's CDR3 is CASSFGGNQPQHF. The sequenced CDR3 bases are TGCGCCAGCAGCTTCGGGGGGAATCAGCCC.

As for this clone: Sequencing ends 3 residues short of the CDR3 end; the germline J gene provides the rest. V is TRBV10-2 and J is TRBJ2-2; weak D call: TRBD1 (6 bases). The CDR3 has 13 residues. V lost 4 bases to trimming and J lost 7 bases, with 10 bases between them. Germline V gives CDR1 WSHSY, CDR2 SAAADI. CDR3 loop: CASSVRDIGELFF. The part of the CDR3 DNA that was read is TGCGCCAGCAGTGTCAGGGACATCGGGGAG.

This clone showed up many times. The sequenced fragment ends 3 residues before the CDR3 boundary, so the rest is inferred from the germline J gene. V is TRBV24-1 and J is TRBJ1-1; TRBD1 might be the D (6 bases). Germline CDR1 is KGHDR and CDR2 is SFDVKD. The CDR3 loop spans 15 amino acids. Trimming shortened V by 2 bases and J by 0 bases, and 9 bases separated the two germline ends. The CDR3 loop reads CATSDSQGLNTEAFF. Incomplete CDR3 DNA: TGTGCCACCAGTGATTCACAGGGCTTGAACACTGAA.

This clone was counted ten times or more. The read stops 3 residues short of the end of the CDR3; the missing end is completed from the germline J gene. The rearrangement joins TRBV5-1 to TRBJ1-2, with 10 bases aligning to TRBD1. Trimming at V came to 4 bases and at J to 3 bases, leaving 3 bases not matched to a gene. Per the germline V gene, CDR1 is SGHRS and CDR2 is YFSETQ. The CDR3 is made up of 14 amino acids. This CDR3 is CASSPGTGDYGYTF. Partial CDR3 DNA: TGCGCCAGCAGCCCCGGGACAGGGGACTATGGC.

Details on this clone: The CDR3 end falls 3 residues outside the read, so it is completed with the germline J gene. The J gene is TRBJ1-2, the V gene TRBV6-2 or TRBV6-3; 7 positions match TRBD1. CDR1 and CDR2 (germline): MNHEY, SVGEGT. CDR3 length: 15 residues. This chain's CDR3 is CASSYLSGGGNDYTF. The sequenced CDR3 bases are TGTGCCAGCAGTTACTTGTCGGGAGGGGGCAATGAC.

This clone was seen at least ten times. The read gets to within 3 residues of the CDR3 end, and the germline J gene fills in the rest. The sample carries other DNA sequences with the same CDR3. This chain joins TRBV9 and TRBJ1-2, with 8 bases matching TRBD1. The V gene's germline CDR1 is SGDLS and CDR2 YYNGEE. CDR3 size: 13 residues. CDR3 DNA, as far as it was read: TGTGCCAGCAGCGCCGGGACAGGATACGGC. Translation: CASSAGTGYG. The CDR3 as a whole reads CASSAGTGYGYTF.

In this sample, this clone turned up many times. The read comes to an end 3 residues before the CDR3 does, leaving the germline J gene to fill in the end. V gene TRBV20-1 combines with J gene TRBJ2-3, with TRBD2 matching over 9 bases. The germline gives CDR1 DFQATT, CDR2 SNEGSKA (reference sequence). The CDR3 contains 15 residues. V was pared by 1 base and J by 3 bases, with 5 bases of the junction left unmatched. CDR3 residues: CSARVAGGPTDTQYF. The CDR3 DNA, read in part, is TGCAGTGCTAGAGTGGCGGGAGGGCCGACAGATACG.

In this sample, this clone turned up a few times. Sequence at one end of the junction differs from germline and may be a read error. The covered CDR3 bases are TGTGCCGGGAGTAACCCTCGGAGGGGGCGCCTCCACGAC. Amino acid sequence: CAGSNPRRGRLHD. In full, the CDR3 reads CAGSNPRRGRLHDYTF. This chain connects TRBV30 to TRBJ1-2, with TRBD1 identical over 7 bases. The read gets to within 3 residues of the CDR3 end, and the germline J gene fills in the rest. CDR3 length: 16 amino acids. Looked up from germline, CDR1 is GTSNPN and CDR2 is SVGIG (reference sequence).

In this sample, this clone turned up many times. The CDR3: CASRPTGLGEKLFF. The CDR3 DNA, read in part, is TGTGCCAGCAGGCCTACAGGGCTCGGTGAAAAA. The chain carries TRBV28 and TRBJ1-4; TRBD1 is a possible D gene (6 bases). The missing CDR3 end, 3 residues past where the read stops, is filled in from the germline J gene. The length of the CDR3 is 14 residues. In germline, CDR1 is MDHEN, CDR2 SYDVKM. Trimming shortened V by 6 bases and J by 7 bases, and 15 bases separated the two germline ends.

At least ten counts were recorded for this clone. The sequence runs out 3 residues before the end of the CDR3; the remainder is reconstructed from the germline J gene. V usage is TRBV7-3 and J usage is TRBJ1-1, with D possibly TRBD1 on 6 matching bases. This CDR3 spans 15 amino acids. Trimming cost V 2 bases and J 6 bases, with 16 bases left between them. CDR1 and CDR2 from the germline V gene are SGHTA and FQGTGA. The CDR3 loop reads CASSLAGTGRAEAFF. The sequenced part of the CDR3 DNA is TGTGCCAGCAGCTTAGCCGGAACAGGGAGGGCTGAA.

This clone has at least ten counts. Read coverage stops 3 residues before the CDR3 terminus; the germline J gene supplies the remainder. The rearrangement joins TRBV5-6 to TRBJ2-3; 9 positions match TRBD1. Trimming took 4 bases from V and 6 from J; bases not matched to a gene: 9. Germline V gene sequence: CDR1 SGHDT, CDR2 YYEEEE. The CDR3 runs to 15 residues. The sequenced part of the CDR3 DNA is TGTGCCAGCAGCCTACAGGGGGCCCTAGGGGATACG. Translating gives CASSLQGALGDT. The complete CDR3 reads CASSLQGALGDTQYF.

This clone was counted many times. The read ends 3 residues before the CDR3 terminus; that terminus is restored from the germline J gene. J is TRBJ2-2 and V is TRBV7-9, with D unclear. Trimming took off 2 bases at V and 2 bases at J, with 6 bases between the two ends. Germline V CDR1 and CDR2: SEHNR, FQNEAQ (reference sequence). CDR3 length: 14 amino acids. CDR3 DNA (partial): TGTGCCAGCAGCTTATCTCTAAACACCGGGGAG. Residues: CASSLSLNTGE. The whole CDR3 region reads CASSLSLNTGELFF.

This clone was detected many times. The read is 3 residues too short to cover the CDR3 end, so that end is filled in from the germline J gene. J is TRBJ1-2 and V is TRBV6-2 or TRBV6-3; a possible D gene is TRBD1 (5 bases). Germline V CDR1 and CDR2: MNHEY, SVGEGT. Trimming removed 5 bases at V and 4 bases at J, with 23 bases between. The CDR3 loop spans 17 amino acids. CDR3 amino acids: CASSRPYGTPNSYGYTF. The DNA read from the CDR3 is TGTGCCAGCAGTCGCCCGTACGGGACTCCGAACTCCTATGGC.

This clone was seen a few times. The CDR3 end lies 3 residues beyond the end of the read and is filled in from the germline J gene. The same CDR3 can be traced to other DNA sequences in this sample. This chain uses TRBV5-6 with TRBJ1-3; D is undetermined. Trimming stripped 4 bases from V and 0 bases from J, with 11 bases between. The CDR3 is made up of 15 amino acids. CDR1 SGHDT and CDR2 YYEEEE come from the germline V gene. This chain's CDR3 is CASSPRPDSGNTIYF. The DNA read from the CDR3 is TGTGCCAGCAGCCCTAGACCTGACTCTGGAAACACC.

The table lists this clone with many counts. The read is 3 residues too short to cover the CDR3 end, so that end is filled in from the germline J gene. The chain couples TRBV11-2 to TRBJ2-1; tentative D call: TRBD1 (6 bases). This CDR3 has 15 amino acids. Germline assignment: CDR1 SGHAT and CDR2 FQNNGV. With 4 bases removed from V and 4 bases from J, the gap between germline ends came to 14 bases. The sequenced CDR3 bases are TGTGCCAGCAGCTCAATTAAGGGGGTTTACAATGAG. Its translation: CASSSIKGVYNE. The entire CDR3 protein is CASSSIKGVYNEQFF.

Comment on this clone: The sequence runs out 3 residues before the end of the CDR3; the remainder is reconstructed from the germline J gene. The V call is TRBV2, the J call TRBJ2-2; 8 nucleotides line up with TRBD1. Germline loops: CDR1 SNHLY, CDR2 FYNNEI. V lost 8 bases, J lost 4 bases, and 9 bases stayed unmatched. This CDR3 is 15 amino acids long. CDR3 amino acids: CASGKGQGSTGELFF. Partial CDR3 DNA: TGTGCCAGCGGAAAAGGACAGGGAAGCACCGGGGAG. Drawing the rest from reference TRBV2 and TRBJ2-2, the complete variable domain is EPEVTQTPSHQVTQMGQEVILRCVPISNHLYFYWYRQILGQKVEFLVSFYNNEISEKSEIFDDQFSVERPDGSNFTLKIRSTKLEDSAMYFCASGKGQGSTGELFFGEGSRLTVL.

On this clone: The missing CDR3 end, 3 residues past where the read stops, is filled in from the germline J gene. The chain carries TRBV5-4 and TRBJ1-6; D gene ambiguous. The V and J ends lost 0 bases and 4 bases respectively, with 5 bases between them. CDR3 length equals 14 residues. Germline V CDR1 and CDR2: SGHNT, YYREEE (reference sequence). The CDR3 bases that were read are TGTGCCAGCAGCTTGGACGGGTATAATTCACCC. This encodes CASSLDGYNSP. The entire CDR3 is CASSLDGYNSPLHF.

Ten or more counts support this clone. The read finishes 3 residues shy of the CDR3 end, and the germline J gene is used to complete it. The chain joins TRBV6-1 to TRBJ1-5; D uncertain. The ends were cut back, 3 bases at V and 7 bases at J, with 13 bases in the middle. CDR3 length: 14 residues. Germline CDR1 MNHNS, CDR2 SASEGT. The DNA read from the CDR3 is TGTGCCAGCAGTGATCCCCCAATCGGGCAGCCC. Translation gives CASSDPPIGQP. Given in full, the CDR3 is CASSDPPIGQPQHF.

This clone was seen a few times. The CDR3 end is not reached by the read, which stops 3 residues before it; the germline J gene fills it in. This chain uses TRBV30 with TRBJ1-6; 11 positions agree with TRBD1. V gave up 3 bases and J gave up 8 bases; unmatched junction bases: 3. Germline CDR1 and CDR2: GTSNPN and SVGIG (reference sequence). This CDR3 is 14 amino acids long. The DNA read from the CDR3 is TGTGCCTGGAGCCTGGGACAGGGGGATTCACCC. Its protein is CAWSLGQGDSP. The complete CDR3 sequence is CAWSLGQGDSPLHF.

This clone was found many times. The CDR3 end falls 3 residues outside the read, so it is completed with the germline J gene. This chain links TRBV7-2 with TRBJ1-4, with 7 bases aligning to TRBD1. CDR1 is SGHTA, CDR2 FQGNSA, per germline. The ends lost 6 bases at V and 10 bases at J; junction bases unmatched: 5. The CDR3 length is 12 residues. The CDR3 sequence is CASSSPGGKLFF. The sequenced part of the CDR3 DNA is TGTGCCAGCAGTTCCCCAGGGGGAAAA. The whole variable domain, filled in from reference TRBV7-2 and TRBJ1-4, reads GAGVSQSPSNKVTEKGKDVELRCDPISGHTALYWYRQSLGQGLEFLIYFQGNSAPDKSGLPSDRFSAERTGGSVSTLTIQRTQQEDSAVYLCASSSPGGKLFFGSGTQLSVL.

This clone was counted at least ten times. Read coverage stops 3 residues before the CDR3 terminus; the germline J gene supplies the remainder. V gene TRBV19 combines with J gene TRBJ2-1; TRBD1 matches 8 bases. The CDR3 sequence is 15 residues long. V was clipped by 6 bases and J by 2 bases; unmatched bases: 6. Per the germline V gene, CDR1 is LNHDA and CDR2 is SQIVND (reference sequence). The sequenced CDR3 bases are TGTGCCAGTAGCCCGACAGGGGAGGCCTACAATGAG. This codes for CASSPTGEAYNE. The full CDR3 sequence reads CASSPTGEAYNEQFF.